This is a list of T cell receptor beta chains from one sample in a study of T cells in Graves' hyperthyroidism and ophthalmopathy. MiXCR was run by TCRdb on the multiplex PCR reads, yielding one entry per CDR3 protein. The sample includes around 400,000 distinct CDR3 sequences, about 12% seen only once; the top ten take 9.2%. The sequencing sample was made of blood. These receptors all stem from a woman aged 18 to 35 with Graves' hyperthyroidism. Both conserved end residues are part of each CDR3. The order of the fields is V gene, CDR3 protein.

V gene: TRBV6-2/TRBV6-3
CDR3 protein: CASNPESGSYNEQFF

V gene: TRBV29-1
CDR3 protein: CSIEPGLAGGSSYNEQFF

V gene: TRBV20-1
CDR3 protein: CSEGVHYEQYF

V gene: TRBV6-1
CDR3 protein: CASNIVGTSGKTEQFF

V gene: TRBV29-1
CDR3 protein: CSVYDPPLQYF

V gene: TRBV7-2
CDR3 protein: CASSLDTAEEVWLESYNEQFF

V gene: TRBV2
CDR3 protein: CASSSRRESYEQYF

V gene: TRBV7-9
CDR3 protein: CASSFGGDGYTF

V gene: TRBV7-9
CDR3 protein: CASSTHRSGKYEQYF

V gene: TRBV2
CDR3 protein: CAAKREAHTDTQYF